Below, one T cell receptor (beta chain) is given with its context. This sample is drawn from a study of T-cell memory formation after mild COVID-19. TCRdb itself ran the 5' RACE reads through MiXCR, one entry per CDR3 protein. Here the sample spans 300,000 to 400,000 distinct CDR3 sequences, around 21% being singletons. Germline CDR1 is LGHDT and CDR2 is YNNKEL (reference sequence). CDR3 size: 16 residues. Trimming cost V 6 bases and J 4 bases; bases outside gene matches: 6. The material sequenced was PBMCs or a T cell subset sorted from them (not recorded which). The clonotype was recovered from an adult woman who had mild COVID-19 (a few samples of this study predate the infection). Cell type and time point are not known. The chain has TRBV3-1 and TRBJ2-3; 14 bases are a match to TRBD2. The CDR3, as DNA: TGTGCCAGCAGTATCGGACTAGCGGGGGGCGCAGATACGCAGTATTTT. Translation: CASSIGLAGGADTQYF.